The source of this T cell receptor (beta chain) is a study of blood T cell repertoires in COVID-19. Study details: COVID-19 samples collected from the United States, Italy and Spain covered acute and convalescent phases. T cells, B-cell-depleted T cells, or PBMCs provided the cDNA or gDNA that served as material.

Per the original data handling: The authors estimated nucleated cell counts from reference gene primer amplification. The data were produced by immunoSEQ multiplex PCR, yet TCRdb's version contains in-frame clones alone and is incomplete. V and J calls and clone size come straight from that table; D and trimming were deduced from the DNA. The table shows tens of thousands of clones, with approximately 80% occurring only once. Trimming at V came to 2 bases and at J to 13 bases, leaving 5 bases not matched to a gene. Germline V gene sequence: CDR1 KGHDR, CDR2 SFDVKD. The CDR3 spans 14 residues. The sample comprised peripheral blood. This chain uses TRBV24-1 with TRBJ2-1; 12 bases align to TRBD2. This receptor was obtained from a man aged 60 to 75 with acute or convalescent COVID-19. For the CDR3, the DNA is TGTGCCACCAGTGATTCTACTAGCGGGGGGACCCAGTTCTTC. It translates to CATSDSTSGGTQFF.